This is a list of T cell receptor beta chains from one sample in a study of T cells of healthy individuals. TCRdb itself ran the 5' RACE reads through MiXCR, one entry per CDR3 protein. The sample consists of about 82,000 distinct CDR3 sequences, approximately 4.7% of them appearing once. The source of these receptors is a female donor in good health. The CDR3 runs from the conserved cysteine through the conserved F or W. A D gene is named only where the DNA matches it firmly. Size values are once, few and many counts, or a class for expanded clones, and some rows have none.

>.|TRBV28|TRBJ2-7|many
TGTGCCAGCAGTTCCGGTGGGGGCACCACATACGAGCAGTACTTC
CASSSGGGTTYEQYF
>.|TRBV3-1|TRBJ2-1|many
TGTGCCAGCAGCCAAGGGTCGGCACCCTACAATGAGCAGTTCTTC
CASSQGSAPYNEQFF
>.|TRBV7-9|TRBJ1-1|many
TGTGCCAGCACTCCCGATCCTGAAGCTTTCTTT
CASTPDPEAFF
>.|TRBV12-3/TRBV12-4|TRBJ1-2|.
TGTGCCAGCAGCCGTACAGGGCTTCGCTATGGCTACACCTTC
CASSRTGLRYGYTF
>.|TRBV28|TRBJ2-7|many
TGTGCCAGCAGAGGCGCCGGGACGGCCTTAGAGTACGAGCAGTACTTC
CASRGAGTALEYEQYF
>TRBD1|TRBV5-1|TRBJ2-7|many
TGCGCCAGCAGCTTGGGACAGGGCCTGATCTACGAGCAGTACTTC
CASSLGQGLIYEQYF
>.|TRBV27|TRBJ1-1|.
TGTGCCAGCAGTTTCTCGTCGGGGACTGAAGCTTTCTTT
CASSFSSGTEAFF
>TRBD2|TRBV20-1|TRBJ2-4|many
TGCAGTGCTAGAGACCCCCTTCGGACTAGCGGAAACATTCAGTACTTC
CSARDPLRTSGNIQYF
>.|TRBV27|TRBJ2-6|many
TGTGCCAGCAGTTTAAACCCTGGGGCCAACGTCCTGACTTTC
CASSLNPGANVLTF
>TRBD2|TRBV7-2|TRBJ2-2|.
TGTGCCAGCAGCTCCACTAGCGGATTCACCGGGGAGCTGTTTTTT
CASSSTSGFTGELFF
>.|TRBV2|TRBJ1-3|few
TGTGCCAGCAGTCGCAAAGACAGCTCTGGAAACACCATATATTTT
CASSRKDSSGNTIYF
>.|TRBV28|TRBJ2-7|.
TGTGCCAGCAGTTTACCCGTCTACGAGCAGTACTTC
CASSLPVYEQYF
>.|TRBV20-1|TRBJ1-6|.
TGCAGTGCTAGAGAATCGGGGATAAATTCACCCCTCCACTTT
CSARESGINSPLHF
>TRBD1|TRBV18|TRBJ2-7|many
TGTGCCAGCTCACCCCAAAGCCCGGGACAGACCTTGGAGCAGTACTTC
CASSPQSPGQTLEQYF
>TRBD1|TRBV14|TRBJ2-7|.
TGTGCCAGCAGCCAAGACGGGACAGGACTCTACGAGCAGTACTTC
CASSQDGTGLYEQYF
>TRBD1|TRBV3-1|TRBJ1-5|many
TGTGCCAGCAGCCAAGAACTGTGGACAGGGAAAGGACAGCCCCAGCATTTT
CASSQELWTGKGQPQHF
>.|TRBV28|TRBJ2-7|many
TGTGCCAGCAGTTTACAGGGGAGCTCCTACGAGCAGTACTTC
CASSLQGSSYEQYF
>.|TRBV27|TRBJ2-3|.
TGTGCCAGCAGTTTCCTACAGAAGGTTAGCACAGATACGCAGTATTTT
CASSFLQKVSTDTQYF
>TRBD2|TRBV20-1|TRBJ2-7|many
TGCAGTGTAAGCGGGAGACAGTACGAGCAGTACTTC
CSVSGRQYEQYF
>TRBD2|TRBV6-1|TRBJ2-2|many
TGTGCCACGGGAGTAGCGGGCACCGGGGAGCTGTTTTTT
CATGVAGTGELFF
>TRBD1|TRBV29-1|TRBJ2-1|.
TGCAGCGTGGCGACAGGGCCAAACGAGCAGTTCTTC
CSVATGPNEQFF
>.|TRBV2|TRBJ1-2|many
TGTGCCAGCAGTGGCAGGGGCTACACCTTC
CASSGRGYTF
>.|TRBV29-1|TRBJ2-1|few
TGCAGCGTTGAGATAAGCCGGAGCTCCTACAATGAGCAGTTCTTC
CSVEISRSSYNEQFF
>TRBD1|TRBV9|TRBJ2-3|.
TGTGCCAGCAGCCCACGACAGGGAGTTAACACAGATACGCAGTATTTT
CASSPRQGVNTDTQYF
>TRBD2|TRBV3-1|TRBJ2-2|many
TGTGCCAGCAGCCCCCGTGGCGGGAGCATCACCGGGGAGCTGTTTTTT
CASSPRGGSITGELFF
>TRBD2|TRBV4-1|TRBJ2-5|many
TGCGCCAGCAGCCAAGATCGTTCGGGAGGGCGAGAGACCCAGTACTTC
CASSQDRSGGRETQYF
>TRBD1|TRBV6-5|TRBJ1-2|many
TGTGCCAGCAGTTACTCGTCCAGGGGGGATCCCTATGGCTACACCTTC
CASSYSSRGDPYGYTF
>.|TRBV29-1|TRBJ2-5|many
TGCAGCGTTACCCACACTAGGAAAGAGACCCAGTACTTC
CSVTHTRKETQYF
>.|TRBV5-4|TRBJ2-3|many
TGTGCCAGCAGCTGGGACCCCACAGATACGCAGTATTTT
CASSWDPTDTQYF
>.|TRBV2|TRBJ2-5|.
TGTGCCAGCAGCCTACCAGCGTTAGAGACCCAGTACTTC
CASSLPALETQYF
>.|TRBV9|TRBJ2-1|many
TGTGCCAGCAGCCGCCTGGACAATGAGCAGTTCTTC
CASSRLDNEQFF
>.|TRBV14|TRBJ1-1|few
TGTGCCAGCAGCCAAGCTCTCGGCGCAGTGGGACAAGCTTTCTTT
CASSQALGAVGQAFF
>.|TRBV29-1|TRBJ2-7|.
TGCAGCGCCGGGTCCGACGAGCAGTACTTC
CSAGSDEQYF
>TRBD1|TRBV10-3|TRBJ2-2|many
TGTGCCATCAGGCCGGGACAGGGATGGACCGGGGAGCTGTTTTTT
CAIRPGQGWTGELFF
>.|TRBV20-1|TRBJ2-7|many
TGCAGTGCGGGGGACGAAACCTACGAGCAGTACTTC
CSAGDETYEQYF